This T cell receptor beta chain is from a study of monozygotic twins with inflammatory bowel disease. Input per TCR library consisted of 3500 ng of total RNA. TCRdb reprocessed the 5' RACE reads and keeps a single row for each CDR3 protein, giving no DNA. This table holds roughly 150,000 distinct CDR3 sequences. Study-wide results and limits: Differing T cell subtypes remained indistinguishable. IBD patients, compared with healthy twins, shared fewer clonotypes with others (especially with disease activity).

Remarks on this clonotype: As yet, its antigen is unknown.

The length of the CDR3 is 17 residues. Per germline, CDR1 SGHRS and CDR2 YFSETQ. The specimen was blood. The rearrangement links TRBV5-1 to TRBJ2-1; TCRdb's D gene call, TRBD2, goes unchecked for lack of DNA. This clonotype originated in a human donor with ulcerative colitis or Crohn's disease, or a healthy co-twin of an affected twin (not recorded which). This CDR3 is CASSLEGSRGSYNEQFF.